The 20 T cell receptor beta chains listed next were all sequenced from one sample in a study of T-cell reconstitution after alpha-beta-depleted transplantation in children. Unique molecular identifiers were used to barcode this TCRbeta library. TCRdb ran MiXCR on the PCR reads and lists one entry per CDR3 protein. The top ten hold roughly 5.1% of the sample, which has a few hundred thousand distinct CDR3 sequences, 7.5% to 10% seen once. The sequences come from PBMCs from the stem cell graft donor, collected from the stem cell graft. The source of these receptors is a human donor who donated a stem cell graft to a child with SCID.

The sample holds many counts of this clonotype. The rearrangement joins TRBV6-2 or TRBV6-3 to TRBJ1-1; D may be TRBD1 (5 bases). The germline V gene has CDR1 MNHEY and CDR2 SVGEGT. This CDR3 spans 13 amino acids. The V end was cut by 6 bases, the J end by 6 bases, with 14 bases between. This chain's CDR3 is CASSSNLGPEAFF. For the CDR3, the DNA is TGTGCCAGCAGCTCCAATCTGGGGCCTGAAGCTTTCTTT.

This clonotype occurred many times. The chain combines TRBV6-6 with TRBJ2-1, with 7 nucleotides matching TRBD1. With 6 bases clipped from V and 8 bases from J, the junction kept 7 bases outside the gene matches. The CDR3 totals 13 residues. Germline CDR1 MNHNY, CDR2 SVGAGI (reference sequence). Written as DNA, the CDR3 is TGTGCCAGCAGACACGACAGGGTCCATGAGCAGTTCTTC. Protein product: CASRHDRVHEQFF.

This clonotype was found many times. The V call is TRBV4-2, the J call TRBJ2-1; 9 bases align to TRBD2. CDR3 length equals 15 residues. The germline CDR1 and CDR2 sequences are LGHNA and YNFKEQ. V trimming: 6 bases; J trimming: 5 bases; junction bases outside the gene matches: 8. The CDR3 protein is CASRRGTSPNNEQFF. The CDR3 bases are TGTGCCAGCAGACGAGGGACTAGCCCAAACAATGAGCAGTTCTTC.

In its sample, this clonotype was seen a few times. The CDR3 reads CASSVGQGETQYF. The CDR3 DNA is TGTGCCAGCAGCGTAGGACAGGGAGAGACCCAGTACTTC. This sequence joins TRBV9 and TRBJ2-5; 7 nucleotides line up with TRBD1. Looked up from germline, CDR1 is SGDLS and CDR2 is YYNGEE. The V and J ends lost 0 bases and 4 bases, in that order; junction bases with no gene match: 0. This CDR3 is 13 amino acids long.

Many counts were recorded for this clonotype. The gene calls are TRBV5-1 and TRBJ1-1; perhaps TRBD1 as D (5 bases). V was pared by 6 bases and J by 3 bases, with 18 bases between. Germline V gives CDR1 SGHRS, CDR2 YFSETQ. The CDR3 totals 15 residues. The DNA of the CDR3 is TGCGCCAGCACCTCCCCCACATCGGGGGACACTGAAGCTTTCTTT. Translating gives CASTSPTSGDTEAFF. Supplemented by reference TRBV5-1 and TRBJ1-1, the full variable domain reads KAGVTQTPRYLIKTRGQQVTLSCSPISGHRSVSWYQQTPGQGLQFLFEYFSETQRNKGNFPGRFSGRQFSNSRSEMNVSTLELGDSALYLCASTSPTSGDTEAFFGQGTRLTVV.

This clonotype was seen a handful of times. This chain joins TRBV3-1 and TRBJ2-3; D tentatively fits TRBD1 or TRBD2 (5 bases each). Germline V lookup: CDR1 LGHDT, CDR2 YNNKEL (reference sequence). This CDR3 has 17 amino acids. The V gene lost 4 bases and the J gene lost 5 bases, with 22 bases spanning the gap. DNA of the CDR3: TGTGCCAGCAGCCCCTCCCTGACCGGGACCCTGCAAGATACGCAGTATTTT. As protein: CASSPSLTGTLQDTQYF.

There are many counts of this clonotype. The chain recombines TRBV2 with TRBJ1-1, with D perhaps matching TRBD1 (5 bases). V was trimmed by 4 bases and J by 7 bases, leaving 10 bases between them. CDR3 length: 12 amino acids. Germline loops: CDR1 SNHLY, CDR2 FYNNEI. This CDR3 reads CASSGGGNEAFF. CDR3 DNA: TGTGCCAGCAGTGGGGGGGGGAATGAAGCTTTCTTT.

This clonotype showed up many times. The chain joins TRBV7-2 to TRBJ1-3, with 7 bases fitting TRBD1. The CDR3 length is 16 residues. V was pared by 4 bases and J by 0 bases, with 6 bases of the junction left unmatched. Germline lookup yields CDR1 SGHTA and CDR2 FQGNSA. In nucleotides, the CDR3 is TGTGCCAGCAGCTCCCGACAGGGTACCTCTGGAAACACCATATATTTT. Its protein is CASSSRQGTSGNTIYF.

The chain joins TRBV6-2 or TRBV6-3 to TRBJ2-2, with D uncertain. CDR1 MNHEY and CDR2 SVGEGT come from the germline V gene. The V and J ends lost 2 bases and 0 bases respectively, with 4 bases between them. This CDR3 contains 14 residues. The CDR3 is CASSYDTNTGELFF. CDR3 DNA: TGTGCCAGCAGTTACGACACGAACACCGGGGAGCTGTTTTTT.

This clonotype was counted many times. This rearrangement joins TRBV5-6 to TRBJ1-6; maybe TRBD1 (5 bases). Germline loops: CDR1 SGHDT, CDR2 YYEEEE. The CDR3 consists of 17 residues. The V gene lost 0 bases and the J gene lost 0 bases, with 10 bases spanning the gap. The CDR3 sequence: CASSLAGFSSYNSPLHF. In nucleotides, the CDR3 is TGTGCCAGCAGCTTGGCAGGGTTCAGCTCCTATAATTCACCCCTCCACTTT.

The CDR3 loop reads CASSRRTGPTGEPQHF. The CDR3 nucleotides read TGCGCCAGCAGCCGTCGGACAGGTCCTACGGGGGAGCCCCAGCATTTT. V is TRBV4-1 and J is TRBJ1-5; 7 nucleotides agree with TRBD1. The CDR3 spans 16 residues. Germline values: CDR1 MGHRA, CDR2 YSYEKL. V lost 4 bases to trimming and J lost 8 bases; unmatched junction nucleotides: 14.

This clonotype came up many times. The gene calls are TRBV27 and TRBJ2-2; D remains ambiguous. V lost 4 bases and J 6 bases, leaving 6 bases between the germline ends. This CDR3 is built from 12 residues. Germline V lookup: CDR1 MNHEY, CDR2 SMNVEV (reference sequence). The CDR3, as DNA: TGTGCCAGCAGTTCCCCAGCCGGGGAGCTGTTTTTT. It translates to CASSSPAGELFF.

This clonotype was observed many times. CDR3: CASSKEVTETQYF. The CDR3 bases are TGCGCCAGCAGCAAAGAAGTGACGGAGACCCAGTACTTC. The chain combines TRBV5-1 with TRBJ2-5; D gene ambiguous. The CDR3 runs to 13 residues. The V and J ends lost 4 bases and 5 bases respectively, with 12 bases between them. Germline loops: CDR1 SGHRS, CDR2 YFSETQ. Based on the CDR3 plus reference TRBV5-1 and TRBJ2-5, the full variable domain is KAGVTQTPRYLIKTRGQQVTLSCSPISGHRSVSWYQQTPGQGLQFLFEYFSETQRNKGNFPGRFSGRQFSNSRSEMNVSTLELGDSALYLCASSKEVTETQYFGPGTRLLVL.

At least ten counts were recorded for this clonotype. The rearrangement links TRBV5-1 to TRBJ2-4; D may be TRBD1 (6 bases). CDR1 is SGHRS, CDR2 YFSETQ, per germline. This CDR3 is 14 amino acids long. Trimming stripped 0 bases from V and 8 bases from J, with 12 bases between. This CDR3 reads CASSLEQGRDIQYF. CDR3 DNA sequence: TGCGCCAGCAGCTTGGAACAGGGAAGGGACATTCAGTACTTC.

This clonotype was counted ten times or more. V gene TRBV14 combines with J gene TRBJ1-4; D not resolved. This CDR3 is built from 15 residues. Germline assignment: CDR1 SGHDN and CDR2 FVKESK. Deletions cut 1 base from V and 5 bases from J, with 11 bases between. The CDR3 region is CASSQVRGRNEKLFF. The CDR3 DNA is TGTGCCAGCAGCCAAGTCCGGGGAAGGAATGAAAAACTGTTTTTT.

This clonotype came up many times. The genes are TRBV20-1 and TRBJ2-2; D not resolved. In germline, CDR1 is DFQATT, CDR2 SNEGSKA (reference sequence). CDR3 length: 13 residues. The V end was cut by 0 bases, the J end by 6 bases, with 8 bases between. The CDR3 region has the DNA TGCAGTGCTAGAGATGGGTGGTCCGGGGAGCTGTTTTTT. Translating gives CSARDGWSGELFF.

This clonotype was recorded many times. CDR3 loop: CASSVGEDRRYEQYF. The CDR3 nucleotides read TGTGCCAGCAGCGTAGGGGAGGACAGGAGATACGAGCAGTACTTC. The chain uses TRBV9 and TRBJ2-7, with TRBD1 as a possible D gene (7 bases). With 0 bases removed from V and 4 bases from J, the gap between germline ends came to 14 bases. The CDR3 covers 15 residues. Germline V gene sequence: CDR1 SGDLS, CDR2 YYNGEE.

Many counts were recorded for this clonotype. V gene TRBV20-1 combines with J gene TRBJ1-5, with D possibly being TRBD1 (5 bases). Trimming shortened V by 6 bases and J by 4 bases, and 10 bases separated the two germline ends. The CDR3 spans 12 residues. CDR1 DFQATT and CDR2 SNEGSKA come from the germline V gene (reference sequence). CDR3 nucleotide sequence: TGCAGTGCAGCGGGACTAAATCAGCCCCAGCATTTT. Translation gives CSAAGLNQPQHF.

This clonotype was seen many times. V is TRBV6-1 and J is TRBJ1-4; tentative D call: TRBD1 (6 bases). Germline CDR1 is MNHNS and CDR2 is SASEGT. The CDR3 totals 14 residues. V lost 5 bases and J lost 3, with 10 bases in between. The CDR3 coding sequence is TGTGCCAGCAGTAAGGGGACATCTAATGAAAAACTGTTTTTT. Protein: CASSKGTSNEKLFF.

V is TRBV4-3 and J is TRBJ2-1; the match to TRBD1 covers 12 bases. The trim removed 2 bases at V and 4 bases at J, leaving 3 bases unmatched. This CDR3 has 16 residues. Germline V gives CDR1 LGHNA, CDR2 YSLEER. The CDR3 DNA follows: TGCGCCAGCAGCCAAAAGGGACAGGGGGCTTACAATGAGCAGTTCTTC. It encodes CASSQKGQGAYNEQFF.